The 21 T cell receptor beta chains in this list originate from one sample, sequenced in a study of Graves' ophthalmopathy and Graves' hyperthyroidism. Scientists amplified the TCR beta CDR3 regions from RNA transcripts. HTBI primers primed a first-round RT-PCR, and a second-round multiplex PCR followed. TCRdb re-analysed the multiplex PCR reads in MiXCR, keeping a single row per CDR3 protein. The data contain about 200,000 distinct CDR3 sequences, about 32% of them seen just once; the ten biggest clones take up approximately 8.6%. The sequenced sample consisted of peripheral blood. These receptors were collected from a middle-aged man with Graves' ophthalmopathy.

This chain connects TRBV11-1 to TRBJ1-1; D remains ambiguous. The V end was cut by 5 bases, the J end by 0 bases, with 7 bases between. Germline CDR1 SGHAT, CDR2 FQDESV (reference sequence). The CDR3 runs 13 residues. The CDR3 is CASSQLLNTEAFF. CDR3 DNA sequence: TGTGCCAGCAGCCAACTATTGAACACTGAAGCTTTCTTT.

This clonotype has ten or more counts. The CDR3 DNA sequence: TGCGCCAGCAGCTTGGAGGGGGGAAGAACCGGGGAGCTGTTTTTT. Translation: CASSLEGGRTGELFF. The chain carries TRBV5-1 and TRBJ2-2; D is possibly TRBD1 or TRBD2 (6 bases each). Trimming took off 0 bases at V and 5 bases at J, with 11 bases between the two ends. Germline values: CDR1 SGHRS, CDR2 YFSETQ. The CDR3 sequence is 15 residues long.

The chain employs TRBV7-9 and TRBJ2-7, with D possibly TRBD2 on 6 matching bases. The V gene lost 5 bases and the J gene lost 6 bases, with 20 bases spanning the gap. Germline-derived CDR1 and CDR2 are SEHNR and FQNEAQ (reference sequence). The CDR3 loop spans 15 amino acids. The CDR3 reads CASSDPLGGFSEQYF. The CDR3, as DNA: TGTGCCAGCAGCGATCCGCTGGGGGGATTTTCCGAGCAGTACTTC.

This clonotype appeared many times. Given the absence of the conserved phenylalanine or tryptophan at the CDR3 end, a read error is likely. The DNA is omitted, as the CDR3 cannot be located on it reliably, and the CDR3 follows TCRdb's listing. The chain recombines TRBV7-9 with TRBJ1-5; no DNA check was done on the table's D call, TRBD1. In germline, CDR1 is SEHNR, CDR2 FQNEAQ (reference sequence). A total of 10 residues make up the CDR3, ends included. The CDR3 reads CASSLGSGTI.

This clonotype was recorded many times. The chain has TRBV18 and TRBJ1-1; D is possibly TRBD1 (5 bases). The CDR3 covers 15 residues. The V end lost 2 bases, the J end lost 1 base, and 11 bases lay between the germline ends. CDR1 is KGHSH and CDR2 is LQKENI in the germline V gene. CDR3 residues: CASSPSPDRNTEAFF. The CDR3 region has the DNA TGTGCCAGCTCACCATCCCCAGACAGGAACACTGAAGCTTTCTTT.

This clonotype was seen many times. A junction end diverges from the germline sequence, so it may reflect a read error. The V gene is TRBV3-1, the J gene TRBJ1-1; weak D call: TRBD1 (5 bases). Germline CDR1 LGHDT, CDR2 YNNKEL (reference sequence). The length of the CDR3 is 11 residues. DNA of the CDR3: TGTGCCAGCAGCCAAGATCACAGGACGATTTTT. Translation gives CASSQDHRTIF. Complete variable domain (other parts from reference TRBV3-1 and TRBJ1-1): DTAVSQTPKYLVTQMGNDKSIKCEQNLGHDTMYWYKQDSKKFLKIMFSYNNKELIINETVPNRFSPKSPDKAHLNLHINSLELGDSAVYFCASSQDHRTIFGQGTRLTVV.

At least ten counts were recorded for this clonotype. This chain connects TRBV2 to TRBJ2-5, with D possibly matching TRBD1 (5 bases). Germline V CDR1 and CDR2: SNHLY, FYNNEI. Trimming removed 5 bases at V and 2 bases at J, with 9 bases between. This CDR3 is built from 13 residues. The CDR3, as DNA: TGTGCCAGCAGTTGGCGGACACAAGAGACCCAGTACTTC. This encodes CASSWRTQETQYF.

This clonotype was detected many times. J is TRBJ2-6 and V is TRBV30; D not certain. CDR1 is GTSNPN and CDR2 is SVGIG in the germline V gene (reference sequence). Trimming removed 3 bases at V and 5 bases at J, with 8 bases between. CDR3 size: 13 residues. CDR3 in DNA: TGTGCCTGGAGCGCGGTGAGGGCCAACGTCCTGACTTTC. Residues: CAWSAVRANVLTF.

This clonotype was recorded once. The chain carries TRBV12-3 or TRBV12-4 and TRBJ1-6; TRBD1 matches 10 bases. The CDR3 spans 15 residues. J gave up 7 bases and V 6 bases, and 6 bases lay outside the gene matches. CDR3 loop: CASRGWTGGNSPLHF. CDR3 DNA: TGTGCCAGCAGGGGTTGGACAGGGGGGAATTCACCCCTCCACTTT.

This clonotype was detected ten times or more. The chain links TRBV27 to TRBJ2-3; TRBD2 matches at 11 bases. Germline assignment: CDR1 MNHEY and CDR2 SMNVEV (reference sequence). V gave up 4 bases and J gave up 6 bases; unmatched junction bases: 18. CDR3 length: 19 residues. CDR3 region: CASSSHPTSGKERADTQYF. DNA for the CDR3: TGTGCCAGCAGTTCCCATCCGACTAGCGGGAAGGAAAGAGCCGATACGCAGTATTTT.

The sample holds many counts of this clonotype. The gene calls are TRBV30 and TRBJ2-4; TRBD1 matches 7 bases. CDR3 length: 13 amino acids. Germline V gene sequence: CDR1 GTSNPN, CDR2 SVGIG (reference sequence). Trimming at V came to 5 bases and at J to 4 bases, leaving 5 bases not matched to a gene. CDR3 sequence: CAWSPGQKNIQYF. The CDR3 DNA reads TGTGCCTGGTCTCCGGGACAGAAAAACATTCAGTACTTC.

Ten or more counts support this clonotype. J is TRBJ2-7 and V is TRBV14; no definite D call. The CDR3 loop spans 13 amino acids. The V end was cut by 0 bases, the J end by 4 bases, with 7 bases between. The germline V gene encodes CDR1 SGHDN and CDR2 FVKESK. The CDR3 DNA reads TGTGCCAGCAGCCAAGATCCGCGTTACGAGCAGTACTTC. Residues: CASSQDPRYEQYF.

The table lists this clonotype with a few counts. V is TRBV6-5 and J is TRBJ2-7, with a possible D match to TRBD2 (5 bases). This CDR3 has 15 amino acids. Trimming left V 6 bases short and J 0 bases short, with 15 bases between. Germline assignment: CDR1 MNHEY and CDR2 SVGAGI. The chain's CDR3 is CASSRDEGSSYEQYF. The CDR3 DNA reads TGTGCCAGCAGCCGAGATGAGGGAAGCTCCTACGAGCAGTACTTC.

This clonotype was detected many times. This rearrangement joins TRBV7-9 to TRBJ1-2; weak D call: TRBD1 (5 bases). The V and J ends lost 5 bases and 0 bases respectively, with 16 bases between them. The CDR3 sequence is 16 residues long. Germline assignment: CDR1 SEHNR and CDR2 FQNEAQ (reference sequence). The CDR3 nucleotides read TGTGCCAGCAGCCCGCCTCAGGGAAATACTAACTATGGCTACACCTTC. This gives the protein CASSPPQGNTNYGYTF.

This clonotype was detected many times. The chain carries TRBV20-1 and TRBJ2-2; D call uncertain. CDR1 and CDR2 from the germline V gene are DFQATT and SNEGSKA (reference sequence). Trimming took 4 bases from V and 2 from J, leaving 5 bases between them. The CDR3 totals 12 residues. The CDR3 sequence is CSAMKNTGELFF. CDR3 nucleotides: TGCAGTGCTATGAAAAACACCGGGGAGCTGTTTTTT.

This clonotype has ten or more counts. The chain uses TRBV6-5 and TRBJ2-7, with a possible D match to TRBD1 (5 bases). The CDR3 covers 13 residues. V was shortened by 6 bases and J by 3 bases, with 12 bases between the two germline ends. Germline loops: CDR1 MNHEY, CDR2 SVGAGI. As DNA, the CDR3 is TGTGCCAGCAGGCTGGACACATTCTACGAGCAGTACTTC. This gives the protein CASRLDTFYEQYF.

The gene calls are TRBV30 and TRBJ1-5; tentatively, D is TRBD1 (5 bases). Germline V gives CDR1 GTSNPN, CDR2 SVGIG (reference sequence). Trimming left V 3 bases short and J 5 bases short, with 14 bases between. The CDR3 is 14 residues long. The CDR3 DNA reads TGTGCCTGGAGCCGAGATACGGGGGATCAGCCCCAGCATTTT. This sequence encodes CAWSRDTGDQPQHF.

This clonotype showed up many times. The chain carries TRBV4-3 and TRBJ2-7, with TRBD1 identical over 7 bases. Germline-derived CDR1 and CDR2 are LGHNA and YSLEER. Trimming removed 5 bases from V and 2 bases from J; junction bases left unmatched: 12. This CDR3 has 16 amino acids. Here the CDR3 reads CASSNRNGDRPYEQYF. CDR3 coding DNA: TGCGCCAGCAGCAACCGCAATGGGGACAGACCCTACGAGCAGTACTTC.

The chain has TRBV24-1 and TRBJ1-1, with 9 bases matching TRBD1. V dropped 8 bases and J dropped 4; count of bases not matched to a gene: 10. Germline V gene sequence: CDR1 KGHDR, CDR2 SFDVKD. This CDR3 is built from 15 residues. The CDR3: CATKRDRVGRTEAFF. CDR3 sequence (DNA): TGTGCCACCAAAAGGGACAGGGTAGGTCGCACTGAAGCTTTCTTT.

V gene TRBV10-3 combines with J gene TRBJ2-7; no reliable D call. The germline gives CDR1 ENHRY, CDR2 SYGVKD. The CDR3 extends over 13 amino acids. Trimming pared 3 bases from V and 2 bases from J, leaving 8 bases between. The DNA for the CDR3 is TGTGCCATCAGTGAAGAAGCCCCCTACGAGCAGTACTTC. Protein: CAISEEAPYEQYF.

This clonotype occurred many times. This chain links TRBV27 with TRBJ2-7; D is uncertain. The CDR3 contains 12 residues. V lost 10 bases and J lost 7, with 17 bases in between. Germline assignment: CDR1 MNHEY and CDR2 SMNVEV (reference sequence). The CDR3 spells CATRERRREQYF. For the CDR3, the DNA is TGTGCCACTCGCGAACGCCGGAGAGAGCAGTACTTC.